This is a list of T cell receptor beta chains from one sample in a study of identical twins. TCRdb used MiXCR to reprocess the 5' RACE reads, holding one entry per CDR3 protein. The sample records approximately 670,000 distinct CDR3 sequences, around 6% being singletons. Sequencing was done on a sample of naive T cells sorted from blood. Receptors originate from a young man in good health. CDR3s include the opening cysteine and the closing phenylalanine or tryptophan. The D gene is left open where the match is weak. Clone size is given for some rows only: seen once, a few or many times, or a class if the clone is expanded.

CDR3nt: TGTGCCAGCAGTGGACCGCTGCCCGGGACCCAGTACTTC; CDR3aa: CASSGPLPGTQYF; j_gene: TRBJ2-5; v_gene: TRBV12-3/TRBV12-4; d_gene: NA; abundance: many
CDR3nt: TGTGCCAGCAGTTTATCACGGGGGGCGAGCTATGGCTACACCTTC; CDR3aa: CASSLSRGASYGYTF; j_gene: TRBJ1-2; v_gene: TRBV12-3/TRBV12-4; d_gene: NA; abundance: many
CDR3nt: TGTGCCACCAGTGGAGGGGCAGCTGGAAAACTGTTTTTT; CDR3aa: CATSGGAAGKLFF; j_gene: TRBJ1-4; v_gene: TRBV24-1; d_gene: NA; abundance: few
CDR3nt: TGCAGTGCTGGCCTCATGGGTGGCTACACCTTC; CDR3aa: CSAGLMGGYTF; j_gene: TRBJ1-2; v_gene: TRBV20-1; d_gene: NA; abundance: many
CDR3nt: TGTGCCAGCAGTGAAGTTAGCGGATCGGGAGACAATGAGCAGTTCTTC; CDR3aa: CASSEVSGSGDNEQFF; j_gene: TRBJ2-1; v_gene: TRBV25-1; d_gene: NA; abundance: many
CDR3nt: TGTGCCAGCAGTGTGGACAGGGGGGATGAGACCCAGTACTTC; CDR3aa: CASSVDRGDETQYF; j_gene: TRBJ2-5; v_gene: TRBV28; d_gene: TRBD1; abundance: few
CDR3nt: TGTGCCAGCAGCCCCCCGGGGGGACTTGGGAACATTCAGTACTTC; CDR3aa: CASSPPGGLGNIQYF; j_gene: TRBJ2-4; v_gene: TRBV7-9; d_gene: TRBD2; abundance: NA
CDR3nt: TGCAGTGCTTCTATTTTAGCGGGAGTAGGAGAGACCCAGTACTTC; CDR3aa: CSASILAGVGETQYF; j_gene: TRBJ2-5; v_gene: TRBV20-1; d_gene: TRBD2; abundance: many
CDR3nt: TGTGCCAGCAGCTTGCAGTACGGAGGGACCCAGTACTTC; CDR3aa: CASSLQYGGTQYF; j_gene: TRBJ2-5; v_gene: TRBV7-3; d_gene: NA; abundance: NA
CDR3nt: TGCAGTCCCCAACGGACAGGGGGCACTGAAGCTTTCTTT; CDR3aa: CSPQRTGGTEAFF; j_gene: TRBJ1-1; v_gene: TRBV20-1; d_gene: TRBD1; abundance: few
CDR3nt: TGTGCCAGCAGCTTAACCGAGGCAATTGAAGCTTTCTTT; CDR3aa: CASSLTEAIEAFF; j_gene: TRBJ1-1; v_gene: TRBV11-2; d_gene: NA; abundance: NA
CDR3nt: TGTGCCAGCAGTGGGCTAGCGGGAGCGAGGAGTTTAGAGGGGGGTATTGAGCAGTTCTTC; CDR3aa: CASSGLAGARSLEGGIEQFF; j_gene: TRBJ2-1; v_gene: TRBV2; d_gene: TRBD2; abundance: few
CDR3nt: TGCAGTGCTAGAGATAGGCGGGACCACAATGAGCAGTTCTTC; CDR3aa: CSARDRRDHNEQFF; j_gene: TRBJ2-1; v_gene: TRBV20-1; d_gene: NA; abundance: many
CDR3nt: TGTGCCAGCAGTTTGACAGGGAGGTTAGGCGAGCAGTACTTC; CDR3aa: CASSLTGRLGEQYF; j_gene: TRBJ2-7; v_gene: TRBV12-3/TRBV12-4; d_gene: NA; abundance: many
CDR3nt: TGCGCCAGCAGCCAAGTAACAGGGGGTAAGAATCAGCCCCAGCATTTT; CDR3aa: CASSQVTGGKNQPQHF; j_gene: TRBJ1-5; v_gene: TRBV4-1; d_gene: TRBD1; abundance: NA
CDR3nt: TGTGCCAGCAGGGAGGCGCGAGGTGCTGGGAGCAATCAGCCCCAGCATTTT; CDR3aa: CASREARGAGSNQPQHF; j_gene: TRBJ1-5; v_gene: TRBV12-3/TRBV12-4; d_gene: NA; abundance: many
CDR3nt: TGTGCCAGCAGCTACGACTACCCAGATACGCAGTATTTT; CDR3aa: CASSYDYPDTQYF; j_gene: TRBJ2-3; v_gene: TRBV7-8; d_gene: NA; abundance: NA
CDR3nt: TGTGCCACTTCCCCGGGACAGGGTGAGGTCACTGAAGCTTTCTTT; CDR3aa: CATSPGQGEVTEAFF; j_gene: TRBJ1-1; v_gene: TRBV6-4; d_gene: TRBD1; abundance: many
CDR3nt: TGTGCCAGCACCCCCATCGGGCGGGAGGCGGCCGGGGAGCTGTTTTTT; CDR3aa: CASTPIGREAAGELFF; j_gene: TRBJ2-2; v_gene: TRBV28; d_gene: TRBD2; abundance: few
CDR3nt: TGCGCCAGCAGCTTGGAGGGGGGAGCCCCAGATACGCAGTATTTT; CDR3aa: CASSLEGGAPDTQYF; j_gene: TRBJ2-3; v_gene: TRBV5-1; d_gene: NA; abundance: NA
CDR3nt: TGTGCCAGCACCCTGGGAGGTAGGGCCGAAAACACCATATATTTT; CDR3aa: CASTLGGRAENTIYF; j_gene: TRBJ1-3; v_gene: TRBV12-3/TRBV12-4; d_gene: NA; abundance: few
CDR3nt: TGCGCCAGCAGCCCCGGGACAGGGAAGGATGGCTACACCTTC; CDR3aa: CASSPGTGKDGYTF; j_gene: TRBJ1-2; v_gene: TRBV5-1; d_gene: TRBD1; abundance: few